This TCR beta chain was sequenced during a study of blood T cell repertoires in COVID-19. CDR3 length equals 16 residues. The V gene's germline CDR1 is MNHEY and CDR2 SVGEGT. Trimming removed 4 bases from V and 2 bases from J; junction bases left unmatched: 5. Some clones are missing from TCRdb's copy, which holds only in-frame ones; the method was immunoSEQ multiplex PCR. In the table there are about 64,000 clones, about nine tenths of which are singletons. The source of this sequence is a human donor in a cohort sampled during active COVID-19. V and J are TRBV6-2 or TRBV6-3 and TRBJ2-3; 11 nucleotides match TRBD2. Sequenced: peripheral blood. CDR3 coding DNA: TGTGCCAGCAGTTGGGGGACTAGCGGAGCCACAGATACGCAGTATTTT. It specifies CASSWGTSGATDTQYF.